The clone carrying this TCR beta chain was seen only a few times. This specimen comes from a study of blood T cells in healthy people across ages. Germline CDR1 reads MDHEN; CDR2 reads SYDVKM. The CDR3 covers 13 residues. V lost 5 bases and J lost 5, with 13 bases in between. Donors gave 8.5 to 10 milliliters of peripheral blood apiece. Per-sample yields of isolated PBMCs were at least 6 million. Through a sample-barcoded 5' primer and a J-beta primer mix, a second PCR was run for roughly 6 to 11 cycles. Researchers report that each sample yielded at least 3 million CDR3-containing paired-end reads. TCRdb reanalysed the 5' RACE reads using MiXCR and keeps one entry per CDR3 protein. Altogether around 1,000,000 distinct CDR3 sequences are present, under 30% being singletons, with the ten largest covering about 0.69%. These records were also assigned to another study, of T cells of mothers and their children. That paper notes: Thymic selection shapes TCR recombination output similarly in related and unrelated pairs.

This sequence was found in a girl aged 2 to 10 in good health. The sequencing sample was made of blood. This sequence joins TRBV28 and TRBJ2-7; no definite D call. The CDR3 region is CASSPLPKHEQYF. The CDR3 DNA is TGTGCCAGCAGTCCCCTCCCCAAGCACGAGCAGTACTTC.